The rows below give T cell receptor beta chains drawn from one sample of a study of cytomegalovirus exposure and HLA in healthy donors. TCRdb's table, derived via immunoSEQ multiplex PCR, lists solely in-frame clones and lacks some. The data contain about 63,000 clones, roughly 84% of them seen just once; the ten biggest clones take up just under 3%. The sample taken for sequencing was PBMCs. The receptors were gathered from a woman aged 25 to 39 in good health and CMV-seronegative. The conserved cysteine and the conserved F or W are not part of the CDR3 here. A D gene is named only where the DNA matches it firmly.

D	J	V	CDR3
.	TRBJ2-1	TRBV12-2	ASRRGQGATDEQF
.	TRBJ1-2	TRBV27	ASSRNREGTYGYT
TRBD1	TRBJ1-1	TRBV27	ASSPGTAVEAF
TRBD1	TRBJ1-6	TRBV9	ASSVDNTGEESPLH
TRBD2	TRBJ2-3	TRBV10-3	AISDGGGRTDTQY
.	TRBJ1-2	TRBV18	ASSPQQGSSYGYT
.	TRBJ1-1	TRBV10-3	AISIGRGTEAF
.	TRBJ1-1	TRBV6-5	ASSPLAGLNTEAF
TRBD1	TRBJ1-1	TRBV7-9	ASSLPSETGVREAF
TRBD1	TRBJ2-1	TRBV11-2	ASSLGTANNEQF
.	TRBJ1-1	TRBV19	ASSIELRMNTEAF
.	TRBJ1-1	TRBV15	ATSRDLNTEAF
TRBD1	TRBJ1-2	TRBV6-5	ASSYGTGALYGYT
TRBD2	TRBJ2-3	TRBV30	AWRREGLTDTQY
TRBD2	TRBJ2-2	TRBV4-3	ASSQWASGGDTGELF
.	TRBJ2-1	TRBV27	ASSLIGLPYEDYNEQF
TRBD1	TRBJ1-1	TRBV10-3	AIKFEGASEAF
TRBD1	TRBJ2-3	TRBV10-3	ATRQGADTQY